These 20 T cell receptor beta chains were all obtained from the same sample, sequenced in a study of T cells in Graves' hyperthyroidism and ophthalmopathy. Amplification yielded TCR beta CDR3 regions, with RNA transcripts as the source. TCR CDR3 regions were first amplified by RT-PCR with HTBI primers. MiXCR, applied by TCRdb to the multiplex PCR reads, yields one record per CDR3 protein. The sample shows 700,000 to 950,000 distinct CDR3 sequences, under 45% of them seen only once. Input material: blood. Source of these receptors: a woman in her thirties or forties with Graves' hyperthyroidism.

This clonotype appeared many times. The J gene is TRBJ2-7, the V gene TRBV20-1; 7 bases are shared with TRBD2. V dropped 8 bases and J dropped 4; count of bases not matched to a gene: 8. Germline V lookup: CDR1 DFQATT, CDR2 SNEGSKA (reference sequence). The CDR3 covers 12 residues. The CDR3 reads CSLPSGVYEQYF. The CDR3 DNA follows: TGCAGTTTACCTAGCGGCGTTTACGAGCAGTACTTC.

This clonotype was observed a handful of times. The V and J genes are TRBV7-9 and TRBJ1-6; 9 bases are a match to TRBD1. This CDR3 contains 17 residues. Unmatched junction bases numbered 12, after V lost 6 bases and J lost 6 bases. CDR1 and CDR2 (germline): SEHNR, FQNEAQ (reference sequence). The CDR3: CASRGETGGLSNSPLHF. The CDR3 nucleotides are TGTGCCAGCAGGGGCGAAACAGGGGGCCTATCTAATTCACCCCTCCACTTT.

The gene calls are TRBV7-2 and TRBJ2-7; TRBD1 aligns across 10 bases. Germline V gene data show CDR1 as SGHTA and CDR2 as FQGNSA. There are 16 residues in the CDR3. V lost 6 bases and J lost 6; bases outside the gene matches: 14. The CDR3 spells CASSQTGGRIPIEQYF. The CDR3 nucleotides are TGTGCCAGCAGTCAGACAGGGGGCCGAATTCCTATCGAGCAGTACTTC.

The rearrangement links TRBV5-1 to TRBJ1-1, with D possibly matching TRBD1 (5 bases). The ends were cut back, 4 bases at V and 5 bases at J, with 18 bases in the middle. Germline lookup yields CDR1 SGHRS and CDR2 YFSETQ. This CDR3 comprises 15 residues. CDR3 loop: CASSDPGPLETEAFF. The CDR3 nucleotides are TGCGCCAGCAGCGATCCGGGACCCCTAGAAACTGAAGCTTTCTTT.

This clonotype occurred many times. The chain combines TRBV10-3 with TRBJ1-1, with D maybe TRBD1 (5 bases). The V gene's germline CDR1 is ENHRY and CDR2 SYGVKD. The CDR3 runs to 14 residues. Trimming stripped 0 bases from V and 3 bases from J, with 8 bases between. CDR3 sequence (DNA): TGTGCCATCAGTGAGTCAGCGACAGACACTGAAGCTTTCTTT. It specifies CAISESATDTEAFF.

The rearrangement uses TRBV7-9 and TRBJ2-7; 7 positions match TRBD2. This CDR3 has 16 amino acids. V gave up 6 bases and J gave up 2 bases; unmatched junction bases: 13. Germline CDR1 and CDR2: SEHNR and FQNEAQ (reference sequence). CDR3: CASSLRGRAPTYEQYF. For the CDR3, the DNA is TGTGCCAGCAGTTTACGTGGGAGGGCCCCAACCTACGAGCAGTACTTC.

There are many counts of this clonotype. The CDR3 DNA reads TGTGCCAGTATCCCCTCTATCACCACCTATGGCTACACCTTC. It codes for CASIPSITTYGYTF. J is TRBJ1-2 and V is TRBV19; D call uncertain. The CDR3 is 14 amino acids. V lost 7 bases to trimming and J lost 4 bases, with 16 bases between them. Germline V gene sequence: CDR1 LNHDA, CDR2 SQIVND (reference sequence).

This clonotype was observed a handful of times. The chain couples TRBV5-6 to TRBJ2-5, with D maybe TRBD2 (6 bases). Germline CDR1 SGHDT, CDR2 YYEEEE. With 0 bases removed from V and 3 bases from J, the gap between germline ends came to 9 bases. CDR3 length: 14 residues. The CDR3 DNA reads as TGTGCCAGCAGCTTGGACAGGAGGGAAGAGACCCAGTACTTC. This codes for CASSLDRREETQYF.

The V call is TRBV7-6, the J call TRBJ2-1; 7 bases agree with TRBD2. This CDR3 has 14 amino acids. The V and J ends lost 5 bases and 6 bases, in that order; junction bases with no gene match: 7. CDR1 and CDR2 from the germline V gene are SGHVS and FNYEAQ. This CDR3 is CASSTRGRPNEQFF. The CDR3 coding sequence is TGTGCCAGCAGCACACGCGGGAGACCCAATGAGCAGTTCTTC.

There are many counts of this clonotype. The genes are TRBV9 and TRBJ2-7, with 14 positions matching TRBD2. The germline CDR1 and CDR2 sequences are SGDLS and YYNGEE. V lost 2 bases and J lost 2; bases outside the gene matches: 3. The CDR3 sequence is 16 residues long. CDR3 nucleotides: TGTGCCAGCAGCGTTGGACTAGCGGGAGGCCCCTACGAGCAGTACTTC. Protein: CASSVGLAGGPYEQYF. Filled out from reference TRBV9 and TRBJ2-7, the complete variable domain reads DSGVTQTPKHLITATGQRVTLRCSPRSGDLSVYWYQQSLDQGLQFLIQYYNGEERAKGNILERFSAQQFPDLHSELNLSSLELGDSALYFCASSVGLAGGPYEQYFGPGTRLTVT.

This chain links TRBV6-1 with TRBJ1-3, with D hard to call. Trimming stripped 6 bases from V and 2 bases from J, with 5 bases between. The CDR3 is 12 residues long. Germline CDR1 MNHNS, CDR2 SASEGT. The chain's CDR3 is CASRTPGNTIYF. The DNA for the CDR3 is TGTGCCAGCAGGACTCCTGGAAACACCATATATTTT.

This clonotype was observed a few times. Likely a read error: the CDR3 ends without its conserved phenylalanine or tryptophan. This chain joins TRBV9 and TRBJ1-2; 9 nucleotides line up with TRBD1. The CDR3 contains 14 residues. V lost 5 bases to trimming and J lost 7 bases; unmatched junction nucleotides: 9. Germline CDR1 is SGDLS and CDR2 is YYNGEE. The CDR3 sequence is CASSPTGTGRGYTL. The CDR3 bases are TGTGCCAGCAGTCCTACCGGGACAGGGCGTGGCTACACCCTC.

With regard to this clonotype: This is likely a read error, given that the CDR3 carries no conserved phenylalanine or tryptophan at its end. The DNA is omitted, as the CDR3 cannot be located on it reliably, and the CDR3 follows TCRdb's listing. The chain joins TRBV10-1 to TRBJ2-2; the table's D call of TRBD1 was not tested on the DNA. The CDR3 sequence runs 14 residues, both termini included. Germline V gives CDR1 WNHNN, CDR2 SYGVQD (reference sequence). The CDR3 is CASTSDRNTGELFL.

CDR3 DNA sequence: TGTGCCAGCAGCACTAGCGGGGGAGCTGGAAACACCATATATTTT. It encodes CASSTSGGAGNTIYF. The chain combines TRBV7-2 with TRBJ1-3, with D perhaps TRBD1 (5 bases). The CDR3 is made up of 15 amino acids. CDR1 is SGHTA, CDR2 FQGNSA, per germline. V was cut by 5 bases and J by 2 bases, with 13 bases left in between.

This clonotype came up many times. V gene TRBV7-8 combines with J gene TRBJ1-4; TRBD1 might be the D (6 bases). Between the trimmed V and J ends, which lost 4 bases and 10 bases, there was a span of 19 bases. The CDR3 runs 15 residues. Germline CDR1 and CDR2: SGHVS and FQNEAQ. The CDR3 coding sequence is TGTGCCAGCAGCTATAGTGGCGGGGGCATCGGAAAACTGTTTTTT. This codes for CASSYSGGGIGKLFF.

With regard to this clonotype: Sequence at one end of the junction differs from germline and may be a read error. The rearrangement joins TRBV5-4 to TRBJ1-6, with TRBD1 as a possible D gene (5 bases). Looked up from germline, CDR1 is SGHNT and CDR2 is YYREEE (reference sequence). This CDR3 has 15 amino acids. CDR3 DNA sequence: TGTGCCGGCAGCTTATGGCAGGGAGGTGGTTCACCCCTCCACTTT. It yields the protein CAGSLWQGGGSPLHF.

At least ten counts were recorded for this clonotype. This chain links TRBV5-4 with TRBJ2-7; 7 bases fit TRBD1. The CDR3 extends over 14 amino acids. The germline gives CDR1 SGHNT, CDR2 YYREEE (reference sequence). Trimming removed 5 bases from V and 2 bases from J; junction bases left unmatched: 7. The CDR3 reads CASSSRQGPYEQYF. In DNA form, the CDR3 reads TGTGCCAGCAGTTCAAGACAGGGCCCCTACGAGCAGTACTTC.

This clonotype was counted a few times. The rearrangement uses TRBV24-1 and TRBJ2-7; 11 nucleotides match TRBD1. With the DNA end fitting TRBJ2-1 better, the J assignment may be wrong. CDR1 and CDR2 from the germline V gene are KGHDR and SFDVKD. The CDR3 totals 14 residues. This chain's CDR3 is CATSRGQGVGEQFF. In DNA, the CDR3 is TGTGCCACCAGTCGGGGACAGGGGGTAGGTGAGCAGTTCTTC.

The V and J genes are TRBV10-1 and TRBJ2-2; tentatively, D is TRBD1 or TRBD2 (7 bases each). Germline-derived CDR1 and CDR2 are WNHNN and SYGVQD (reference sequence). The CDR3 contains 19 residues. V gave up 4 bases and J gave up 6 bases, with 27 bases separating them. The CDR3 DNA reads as TGCGCCAGCAGTGTTTACAGGGGCGGGAGCGCTACTTCGCCCGGGGAGCTGTTTTTT. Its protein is CASSVYRGGSATSPGELFF.

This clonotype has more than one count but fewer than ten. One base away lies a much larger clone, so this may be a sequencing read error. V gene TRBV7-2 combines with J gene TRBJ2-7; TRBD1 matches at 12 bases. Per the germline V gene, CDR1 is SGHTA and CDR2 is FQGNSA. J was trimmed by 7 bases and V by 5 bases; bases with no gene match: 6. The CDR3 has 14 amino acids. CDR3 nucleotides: TGTGCCAGCAGCCCGGGACAGGGGGCAGGAGAGCAGTACTTC. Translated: CASSPGQGAGEQYF.